The 16 T cell receptor beta chains below all came from one sample that was sequenced in a study of cytomegalovirus exposure and HLA in healthy donors. Primers for the PCR totalled 60 Vbeta and 13 Jbeta. TCRdb keeps only in-frame clones here, not all; method: immunoSEQ multiplex PCR. The table lists roughly 150,000 clones, more than 60% of them singletons. Sequenced material: PBMCs. Receptors were obtained from a man aged 40-50 years in good health and CMV-seropositive.

The chain uses TRBV5-1 and TRBJ2-3; D not resolved. This CDR3 is built from 14 residues. The V end lost 4 bases, the J end lost 0 bases, and 9 bases lay between the germline ends. CDR1 is SGHRS and CDR2 is YFSETQ in the germline V gene. The DNA for the CDR3 is TGCGCCAGCAGCGCAGGCTCTAGCACAGATACGCAGTATTTT. It translates to CASSAGSSTDTQYF.

The chain recombines TRBV5-1 with TRBJ2-7; 7 bases match TRBD1. Germline V gene data show CDR1 as SGHRS and CDR2 as YFSETQ. The CDR3 is made up of 15 amino acids. J gave up 2 bases and V 3 bases, and 8 bases lay outside the gene matches. The CDR3 DNA reads TGCGCCAGCAGCTCCCGGACAGGTTCCCCCTACGAGCAGTACTTC. Translated, it gives CASSSRTGSPYEQYF. Supplemented by reference TRBV5-1 and TRBJ2-7, the full variable domain reads KAGVTQTPRYLIKTRGQQVTLSCSPISGHRSVSWYQQTPGQGLQFLFEYFSETQRNKGNFPGRFSGRQFSNSRSEMNVSTLELGDSALYLCASSSRTGSPYEQYFGPGTRLTVT.

V and J are TRBV2 and TRBJ2-5; 9 nucleotides agree with TRBD2. This CDR3 spans 14 amino acids. Germline CDR1 reads SNHLY; CDR2 reads FYNNEI. V lost 8 bases and J lost 1; bases outside the gene matches: 5. The CDR3 sequence is CASRGGRVQETQYF. CDR3 in DNA: TGTGCCAGCCGTGGCGGGAGGGTCCAAGAGACCCAGTACTTC.

V and J are TRBV7-6 and TRBJ2-1, with TRBD2 matching 7 bases. V lost 5 bases and J lost 0; bases outside the gene matches: 10. Germline CDR1 is SGHVS and CDR2 is FNYEAQ. CDR3 length: 17 amino acids. The CDR3 region is CASSPNGGGSSYNEQFF. The CDR3 DNA reads as TGTGCCAGCAGCCCAAATGGCGGGGGAAGCTCCTACAATGAGCAGTTCTTC.

The chain is built from TRBV27 and TRBJ2-5, with D perhaps matching TRBD1 (6 bases). Germline V gene data show CDR1 as MNHEY and CDR2 as SMNVEV (reference sequence). CDR3 size: 14 residues. V was trimmed by 8 bases and J by 5 bases, leaving 18 bases between them. CDR3 sequence reads: CASPKDSTEETQYF. In nucleotides, the CDR3 is TGTGCCAGCCCGAAGGACAGCACAGAGGAGACCCAGTACTTC.

The genes are TRBV12-5 and TRBJ2-1; weak D call: TRBD2 (7 bases). The CDR3 totals 15 residues. Germline V gene sequence: CDR1 LGHNT, CDR2 FRNRAP. V was trimmed by 5 bases and J by 4 bases, leaving 15 bases between them. The CDR3 sequence is CASGQGGGLYNEQFF. For the CDR3, the DNA is TGTGCTAGTGGTCAAGGCGGGGGCCTTTACAATGAGCAGTTCTTC.

This clone was recorded a few times. The genes are TRBV7-6 and TRBJ2-7; D is unclear. The CDR3 is made up of 12 amino acids. Trimming removed 2 bases from V and 6 bases from J, with 8 bases in between. Germline CDR1 reads SGHVS; CDR2 reads FNYEAQ. The CDR3 is CASSLIQSEQYF. For the CDR3, the DNA is TGTGCCAGCAGCTTAATACAGAGCGAGCAGTACTTC.

The V gene is TRBV27, the J gene TRBJ2-1; 8 bases align to TRBD2. V was clipped by 8 bases and J by 10 bases; unmatched bases: 13. Germline V CDR1 and CDR2: MNHEY, SMNVEV (reference sequence). The CDR3 is 14 amino acids. DNA of the CDR3: TGTGCCAGCCTCCCGGGAGGGAAGCCCCAGGAGCAGTTCTTC. Its protein is CASLPGGKPQEQFF.

This chain joins TRBV6-1 and TRBJ1-4, with TRBD1 as a possible D gene (6 bases). CDR3 size: 14 residues. Germline lookup yields CDR1 MNHNS and CDR2 SASEGT. V was pared by 11 bases and J by 7 bases, with 20 bases between. The CDR3 region has the DNA TGTGCCGGGCAGGAGGACAGCCCATCTGAAAAACTGTTTTTT. Residues: CAGQEDSPSEKLFF.

Only one count was recorded for this clone. The chain is built from TRBV4-1 and TRBJ1-2, with unresolved D. Trimming took 5 bases from V and 8 from J, leaving 15 bases between them. This CDR3 has 13 amino acids. From germline, CDR1 is MGHRA and CDR2 YSYEKL. The CDR3 sequence is CASSWRDSLGYTF. The CDR3 region has the DNA TGCGCCAGCAGCTGGAGGGATTCCCTAGGCTACACCTTC.

The chain employs TRBV28 and TRBJ1-2; 10 bases match TRBD1. CDR3 length equals 14 residues. Germline CDR1 is MDHEN and CDR2 is SYDVKM. Trimming removed 5 bases from V and 7 bases from J; junction bases left unmatched: 7. The CDR3 reads CASSGPGQGLGYTF. The CDR3, as DNA: TGTGCCAGCAGTGGCCCGGGACAGGGGCTTGGCTACACCTTC.

The chain joins TRBV9 to TRBJ1-2; D perhaps matches TRBD1 (5 bases). This CDR3 spans 12 amino acids. V was shortened by 2 bases and J by 5 bases, with 7 bases between the two germline ends. CDR1 and CDR2 from the germline V gene are SGDLS and YYNGEE. The CDR3 DNA follows: TGTGCCAGCAGCGTCCCAGGGTATGGCTACACCTTC. Amino acid sequence: CASSVPGYGYTF.

The chain couples TRBV11-2 to TRBJ1-2; 12 nucleotides match TRBD1. The V gene end was trimmed by 5 bases and the J gene end by 7 bases; junction bases not matched to a gene: 11. This CDR3 contains 16 residues. CDR1 is SGHAT and CDR2 is FQNNGV in the germline V gene. CDR3 region: CASSTGTGGSGFGYTF. In nucleotides, the CDR3 is TGTGCCAGCAGCACCGGGACAGGGGGCAGCGGTTTTGGCTACACCTTC. Together with reference TRBV11-2 and TRBJ1-2, the CDR3 gives the full variable domain: EAGVAQSPRYKIIEKRQSVAFWCNPISGHATLYWYQQILGQGPKLLIQFQNNGVVDDSQLPKDRFSAERLKGVDSTLKIQPAKLEDSAVYLCASSTGTGGSGFGYTFGSGTRLTVV.

This clone occurred once. V gene TRBV5-1 combines with J gene TRBJ2-3; 9 nucleotides agree with TRBD1. Losses at the gene ends were 4 bases for V and 5 bases for J; bases not matched to a gene: 5. Germline V gene data show CDR1 as SGHRS and CDR2 as YFSETQ. This CDR3 spans 14 amino acids. The CDR3 is CASSPGQGLDTQYF. DNA of the CDR3: TGCGCCAGCAGCCCGGGACAGGGATTAGATACGCAGTATTTT.

This clone was seen just once. J is TRBJ2-2 and V is TRBV28, with D possibly being TRBD2 (6 bases). V was shortened by 3 bases and J by 2 bases, with 16 bases between the two germline ends. The CDR3 is 17 residues long. Per the germline V gene, CDR1 is MDHEN and CDR2 is SYDVKM. Here the CDR3 DNA reads TGTGCCAGCAGTTTCAGGGACGGGAGAATAAACACCGGGGAGCTGTTTTTT. Its translation: CASSFRDGRINTGELFF.

This clone appeared a few times. The chain uses TRBV19 and TRBJ2-3; 9 nucleotides align to TRBD1. The J segment lost 7 bases and the V segment lost 5 bases, leaving 10 bases of the junction unmatched. The CDR3 spans 15 residues. Germline V lookup: CDR1 LNHDA, CDR2 SQIVND (reference sequence). CDR3 loop: CASSRSPGQGHTQYF. CDR3 DNA: TGTGCCAGTAGTCGCTCACCGGGACAGGGACATACGCAGTATTTT.